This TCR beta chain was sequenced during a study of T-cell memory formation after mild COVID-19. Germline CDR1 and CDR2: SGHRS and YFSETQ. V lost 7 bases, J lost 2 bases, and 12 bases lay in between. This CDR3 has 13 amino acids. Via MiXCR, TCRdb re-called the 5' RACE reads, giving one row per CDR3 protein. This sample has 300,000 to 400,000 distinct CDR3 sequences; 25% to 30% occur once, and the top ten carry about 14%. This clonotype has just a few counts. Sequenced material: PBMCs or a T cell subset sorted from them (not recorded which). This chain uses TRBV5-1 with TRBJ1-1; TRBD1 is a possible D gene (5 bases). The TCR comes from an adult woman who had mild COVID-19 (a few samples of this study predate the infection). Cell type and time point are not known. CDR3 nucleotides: TGCGCCAGCGGCGACAGAATCAACACTGAAGCTTTCTTT. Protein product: CASGDRINTEAFF.